Listed here are 21 T cell receptor beta chains from one sample, sequenced in a study of cytomegalovirus exposure and HLA in healthy donors. The PCR employed 60 Vbeta primers together with 13 Jbeta primers. Here immunoSEQ multiplex PCR was the method, and the copy in TCRdb shows in-frame clones only, minus some. The data contain 95,000 or so clones, around 81% of them seen just once; the ten biggest clones take up less than 4.5%. Input material: PBMCs. The receptors here all came from a woman between 70 and 85 years old in good health and CMV-seropositive.

The J gene is TRBJ2-1, the V gene TRBV7-2; 8 bases agree with TRBD2. This CDR3 has 16 residues. V dropped 0 bases and J dropped 4; count of bases not matched to a gene: 5. Germline CDR1 is SGHTA and CDR2 is FQGNSA. The CDR3 bases are TGTGCCAGCAGCTTAGCGGCTAGCGGGCGATACAATGAGCAGTTCTTC. Translated: CASSLAASGRYNEQFF.

This chain links TRBV30 with TRBJ2-7, with D possibly matching TRBD1 (6 bases). The CDR3 is 12 residues long. Trimming removed 1 base at V and 5 bases at J, with 9 bases between. Germline V gene lookup returns CDR1 GTSNPN and CDR2 SVGIG (reference sequence). Written as DNA, the CDR3 is TGTGCCTGGAGTGCCAGGGGTAACGAGCAGTACTTC. This codes for CAWSARGNEQYF.

J is TRBJ2-7 and V is TRBV7-3, with D possibly matching TRBD1 (6 bases). Germline V lookup: CDR1 SGHTA, CDR2 FQGTGA. CDR3 size: 15 residues. The germline V and J ends were trimmed by 1 base and 2 bases, with 12 bases remaining between them. CDR3 residues: CASSLIPGQTYEQYF. CDR3 sequence (DNA): TGTGCCAGCAGCTTAATCCCCGGACAGACCTACGAGCAGTACTTC.

The rearrangement joins TRBV18 to TRBJ2-3, with TRBD1 as a possible D gene (6 bases). The V gene lost 8 bases and the J gene lost 1 base, with 13 bases spanning the gap. Per germline, CDR1 KGHSH and CDR2 LQKENI. The CDR3 length is 14 residues. The CDR3 DNA sequence: TGTGCCAGCCAACAGGGTGGGGGCACAGATACGCAGTATTTT. Encoded protein: CASQQGGGTDTQYF. Full variable domain (rest looked up from reference TRBV18 and TRBJ2-3): NAGVMQNPRHLVRRRGQEARLRCSPMKGHSHVYWYRQLPEEGLKFMVYLQKENIIDESGMPKERFSAEFPKEGPSILRIQQVVRGDSAAYFCASQQGGGTDTQYFGPGTRLTVL.

V is TRBV18 and J is TRBJ1-3, with a tentative D call TRBD1 (5 bases). With 3 bases removed from V and 1 base from J, the gap between germline ends came to 16 bases. The germline gives CDR1 KGHSH, CDR2 LQKENI. The CDR3 runs to 17 residues. CDR3 in amino acids: CASSPVSGIESGNTIYF. In DNA form, the CDR3 reads TGTGCCAGCTCACCGGTTTCAGGGATCGAATCTGGAAACACCATATATTTT.

This chain connects TRBV9 to TRBJ1-4; 7 bases match TRBD1. V was clipped by 3 bases and J by 5 bases; unmatched bases: 7. The CDR3 totals 15 residues. Germline lookup yields CDR1 SGDLS and CDR2 YYNGEE. The CDR3 bases are TGTGCCAGCAGCGCAACCGGGACAGCCAATGAAAAACTGTTTTTT. This codes for CASSATGTANEKLFF.

The chain recombines TRBV5-4 with TRBJ1-2; no definite D call. There are 13 residues in the CDR3. Trimming shortened V by 4 bases and J by 6 bases, and 13 bases separated the two germline ends. Germline V gene sequence: CDR1 SGHNT, CDR2 YYREEE (reference sequence). DNA of the CDR3: TGTGCCAGCAGCCTACCGAGGATGGATGGCTACACCTTC. Protein sequence: CASSLPRMDGYTF. Full variable domain (outside the CDR3, taken from reference TRBV5-4 and TRBJ1-2): ETGVTQSPTHLIKTRGQQVTLRCSSQSGHNTVSWYQQALGQGPQFIFQYYREEENGRGNFPPRFSGLQFPNYSSELNVNALELDDSALYLCASSLPRMDGYTFGSGTRLTVV.

V gene TRBV4-2 combines with J gene TRBJ1-1, with D maybe TRBD1 (5 bases). Germline V gene lookup returns CDR1 LGHNA and CDR2 YNFKEQ. V lost 1 base and J lost 4, with 19 bases in between. The CDR3 runs 17 residues. CDR3: CASSQGGAGPEGTEAFF. As DNA, the CDR3 is TGTGCCAGCAGCCAAGGCGGGGCAGGCCCCGAGGGCACTGAAGCTTTCTTT.

This sequence joins TRBV28 and TRBJ1-5; 9 bases fit TRBD1. Germline CDR1 is MDHEN and CDR2 is SYDVKM. V dropped 5 bases and J dropped 7; count of bases not matched to a gene: 9. The CDR3 totals 15 residues. The CDR3 nucleotides are TGTGCCAGCAGTGAAAGGACAGGGGCCGGCCAGCCCCAGCATTTT. Amino acids: CASSERTGAGQPQHF.

The CDR3 DNA reads TGTGCCAGCAGTGACACTAGCGGGAGCTCCTACAATGAGCAGTTCTTC. This sequence encodes CASSDTSGSSYNEQFF. The chain links TRBV6-4 to TRBJ2-1; TRBD2 matches 11 bases. Looked up from germline, CDR1 is MRHNA and CDR2 is SNTAGT. J lost 0 bases, V lost 2 bases, and 0 bases had no gene match. The CDR3 is 16 amino acids.

This clone has only one observation. CDR3 DNA sequence: TGTGCCAGCAGCTGGGGACAGCCAACCTTAGGGTCACCCCTCCACTTT. Translating it yields CASSWGQPTLGSPLHF. The chain is built from TRBV5-6 and TRBJ1-6; 7 bases line up with TRBD1. The CDR3 spans 16 residues. Germline-derived CDR1 and CDR2 are SGHDT and YYEEEE. V lost 3 bases and J lost 10; bases outside the gene matches: 13.

The chain carries TRBV7-3 and TRBJ2-1; 11 nucleotides agree with TRBD2. The CDR3 loop spans 15 amino acids. Germline V gene data show CDR1 as SGHTA and CDR2 as FQGTGA. With V trimmed by 5 bases and J by 9 bases, 9 bases remained unmatched. Here the CDR3 reads CASSRLLAGEFEQFF. Here the CDR3 DNA reads TGTGCCAGCAGCCGCCTACTAGCGGGAGAGTTTGAGCAGTTCTTC.

The V and J genes are TRBV7-3 and TRBJ2-5; D remains ambiguous. The J call may be mistaken, given a closer DNA end match to TRBJ2-7. The germline V gene encodes CDR1 SGHTA and CDR2 FQGTGA. This CDR3 is built from 13 residues. The CDR3 sequence is CASSLTELNEQYF. The DNA of the CDR3 is TGTGCCAGCAGCTTAACTGAGCTCAACGAGCAGTACTTC.

V usage is TRBV9 and J usage is TRBJ2-5, with a tentative D call TRBD1 (6 bases). The last part of the DNA fits TRBJ2-7 better; the J call may be wrong. This CDR3 has 13 amino acids. The germline CDR1 and CDR2 sequences are SGDLS and YYNGEE. Written as DNA, the CDR3 is TGTGCCAGCAGCCCTTCAGGGGCCTACGAGCAGTACTTC. Its translation: CASSPSGAYEQYF.

The J gene is TRBJ1-2, the V gene TRBV20-1, with a weak D call TRBD1 (6 bases). Trimming shortened V by 7 bases and J by 7 bases, and 13 bases separated the two germline ends. There are 11 residues in the CDR3. The V gene's germline CDR1 is DFQATT and CDR2 SNEGSKA (reference sequence). The CDR3: CSVNRVGGYTF. In nucleotides, the CDR3 is TGCAGTGTAAACAGGGTGGGTGGCTACACCTTC.

V gene TRBV4-2 combines with J gene TRBJ1-1; TRBD1 might be the D (6 bases). The V and J ends lost 5 bases and 4 bases respectively, with 14 bases between them. The CDR3 spans 14 residues. CDR1 and CDR2 from the germline V gene are LGHNA and YNFKEQ. As DNA, the CDR3 is TGTGCCAGCAGCACTCGAGGGGGAATCACTGAAGCTTTCTTT. Its translation: CASSTRGGITEAFF.

This clone has only a few counts. V is TRBV5-4 and J is TRBJ1-1, with D perhaps TRBD1 (5 bases). The CDR3 runs 15 residues. Germline CDR1 and CDR2: SGHNT and YYREEE (reference sequence). V shed 4 bases and J shed 1 base, with 14 bases lying between them. In DNA, the CDR3 is TGTGCCAGCAGCCCCAACCAGGGAGGGAACACTGAAGCTTTCTTT. Protein product: CASSPNQGGNTEAFF.

The chain uses TRBV7-9 and TRBJ2-5, with TRBD1 matching over 7 bases. Germline CDR1 is SEHNR and CDR2 is FQNEAQ (reference sequence). J was trimmed by 11 bases and V by 5 bases; bases with no gene match: 11. The CDR3 runs to 13 residues. DNA for the CDR3: TGTGCCAGCAGCCCCCGACAGGGATGGGAGCAGTACTTC. Protein: CASSPRQGWEQYF.

The CDR3 region has the DNA TGTGCCAGCAGCCGGACACACAATCAGCCCCAGCATTTT. Its translation is CASSRTHNQPQHF. This chain links TRBV14 with TRBJ1-5; tentatively, D is TRBD1 (5 bases). This CDR3 spans 13 amino acids. Trimming removed 4 bases at V and 3 bases at J, with 7 bases between. In germline, CDR1 is SGHDN, CDR2 FVKESK.

This sequence joins TRBV2 and TRBJ2-7; TRBD2 aligns across 7 bases. Germline V gene sequence: CDR1 SNHLY, CDR2 FYNNEI. Trimming removed 8 bases from V and 0 bases from J; junction bases left unmatched: 1. The CDR3 runs 12 residues. The CDR3 bases are TGTGCCAGCCGGACTAGCTCCTACGAGCAGTACTTC. Protein: CASRTSSYEQYF.

The gene calls are TRBV5-5 and TRBJ2-1; 7 bases line up with TRBD2. Trimming at V came to 2 bases and at J to 3 bases, leaving 2 bases not matched to a gene. Looked up from germline, CDR1 is SGHKS and CDR2 is YYEKEE (reference sequence). The CDR3 totals 14 residues. CDR3 region: CASSFRTSYNEQFF. The CDR3 nucleotides are TGTGCCAGCAGCTTCAGGACTAGCTACAATGAGCAGTTCTTC.